These T cell receptor beta chains were read from a single sample in a study of PD-L1 blockade in urothelial cancer. Libraries were prepared by immunoSEQ multiplex PCR; TCRdb keeps only in-frame clonotypes and omits some of them. The sample lists about 30,000 clones, over 80% occurring once. The sequences come from PBMCs, collected around atezolizumab (anti-PD-L1) treatment. These receptors were taken from a man aged 50 or older with urothelial cancer. The CDR3 runs from the conserved cysteine through the conserved F or W. A D gene is named only where the DNA matches it firmly.

D gene: .; V gene: TRBV6-8; J gene: TRBJ1-3; CDR3 DNA: TGTGCCAGCAGCCCAACAGTCCCCTCTGGAAACACCATATATTTT; CDR3 protein: CASSPTVPSGNTIYF
D gene: TRBD1; V gene: TRBV27; J gene: TRBJ1-1; CDR3 DNA: TGTGCCAGCAGTCCCCTCTGGACAGGGTTAGTTTGGAACACTGAAGCTTTCTTT; CDR3 protein: CASSPLWTGLVWNTEAFF
D gene: .; V gene: TRBV19; J gene: TRBJ1-2; CDR3 DNA: TGTGCCAGTAGTATAAAGGCACAGTATGGCTACACCTTC; CDR3 protein: CASSIKAQYGYTF
D gene: TRBD2; V gene: TRBV29-1; J gene: TRBJ2-7; CDR3 DNA: TGCAGCGTTGGTACTAGCGGGAGTGTTAGCTACGAGCAGTACTTC; CDR3 protein: CSVGTSGSVSYEQYF
D gene: TRBD2; V gene: TRBV7-9; J gene: TRBJ2-7; CDR3 DNA: TGTGCCACCTCACCTCTAGCGGGAGCCCCCTACGAGCAGTACTTC; CDR3 protein: CATSPLAGAPYEQYF
D gene: .; V gene: TRBV5-6; J gene: TRBJ2-4; CDR3 DNA: TGTGCCAGCAGCGGGGGGGCGGGGTTAGACATTCAGTACTTC; CDR3 protein: CASSGGAGLDIQYF
D gene: .; V gene: TRBV7-9; J gene: TRBJ1-5; CDR3 DNA: TGTGCCAGCAGCTCCACCGGTGGTTTTCCCCAGCATTTT; CDR3 protein: CASSSTGGFPQHF
D gene: .; V gene: TRBV20-1; J gene: TRBJ1-1; CDR3 DNA: TGCAGTGAGCAAAGGGGCACTGAAGCTTTCTTT; CDR3 protein: CSEQRGTEAFF
D gene: TRBD1; V gene: TRBV19; J gene: TRBJ1-4; CDR3 DNA: TGTGCCAGTAGTTTGGGACAGGTATCTAATGAAAAACTGTTTTTT; CDR3 protein: CASSLGQVSNEKLFF
D gene: .; V gene: TRBV2; J gene: TRBJ1-5; CDR3 DNA: TGTGCCAGCAGGAGGGGGAATCGTCATGGTCAGCCCCAGCATTTT; CDR3 protein: CASRRGNRHGQPQHF
D gene: TRBD1; V gene: TRBV5-4; J gene: TRBJ2-7; CDR3 DNA: TGTGCCAGCAGTCATCGACAGGGCTTTGCCGAGCAGTACTTC; CDR3 protein: CASSHRQGFAEQYF